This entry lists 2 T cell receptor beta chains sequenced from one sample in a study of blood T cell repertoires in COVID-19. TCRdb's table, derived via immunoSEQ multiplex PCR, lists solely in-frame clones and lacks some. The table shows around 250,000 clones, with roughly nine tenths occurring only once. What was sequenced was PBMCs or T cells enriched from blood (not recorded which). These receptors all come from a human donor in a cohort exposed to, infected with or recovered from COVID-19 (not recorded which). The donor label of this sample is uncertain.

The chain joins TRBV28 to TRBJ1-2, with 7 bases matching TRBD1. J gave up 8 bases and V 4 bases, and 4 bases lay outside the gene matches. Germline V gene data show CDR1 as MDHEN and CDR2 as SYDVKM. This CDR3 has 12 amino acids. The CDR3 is CASSSQGLGYTF. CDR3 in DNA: TGTGCCAGCAGTTCACAGGGGTTGGGCTACACCTTC.

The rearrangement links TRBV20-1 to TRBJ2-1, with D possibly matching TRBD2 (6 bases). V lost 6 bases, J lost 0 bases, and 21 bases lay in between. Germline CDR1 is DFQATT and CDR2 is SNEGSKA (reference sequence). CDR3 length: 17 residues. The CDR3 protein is CSASGAGSASSYNEQFF. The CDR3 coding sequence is TGCAGTGCAAGTGGGGCGGGGTCCGCCAGCTCCTACAATGAGCAGTTCTTC.